This T cell receptor (beta chain) was documented in a study of blood T cell repertoires in COVID-19. Study at large: Sites across the United States, Italy and Spain contributed samples from acute and convalescent COVID-19. Sources were T cells, B-cell-depleted T cells, or PBMCs; the material itself was cDNA or gDNA.

There are 13 residues in the CDR3. Germline loops: CDR1 KGHDR, CDR2 SFDVKD. Germline trimming cut 8 bases from V and 2 bases from J; bases unmatched to any gene: 4. Original data processing: Amplification of reference gene primers was used by the study to estimate nucleated cell counts. Sequencing was performed with immunoSEQ multiplex PCR; in TCRdb, only in-frame clones are kept and a portion is missing. D and trimming come from the DNA, and the V and J calls and clone size come from that table. The sample lists a few hundred thousand clones; around 89% were seen once. Input material: peripheral blood. This chain links TRBV24-1 with TRBJ1-1, with 7 nucleotides matching TRBD1. The clonotype comes from a man younger than 35 who had recovered from COVID-19. The CDR3, as DNA: TGTGCCACCAAGGGACAGCCAAACACTGAAGCTTTCTTT. Translating it yields CATKGQPNTEAFF.